The 6 T cell receptor beta chains in this list originate from one sample, sequenced in a study of human T cells and chemical hapten exposure (dated by TCRdb to the early 2020s). The library was made by RACE. TCRdb names NextSeq 500 as the instrument used. The public sequencing data were trimmed at Q25 with fastp and processed into clonotypes with MiXCR by TCRdb, which kept only in-frame beta chains. Rows with one shared CDR3 protein collapse into an entry with the most common genes and DNA. Within this sample are tens of thousands of distinct CDR3 sequences, with 8% to 10% of them counted one time only. Clones ranked in the top ten supply around 3.6% of the sample. The time point label here, explained by the study, means: pre-sensitization, week 0. What the treatment or condition label conveys for this sample: therapeutic diphenylcyclopropenone sensitization with weekly scalp DPC. The material was whole blood, obtained in connection with sensitization to the hapten diphenylcyclopropenone (DPC). These receptors all come from a woman aged 40 to 50 with alopecia areata. Some clones in this sample may be carry-over from other donors' samples.

The sample holds many counts of this clonotype. The junction and the germline gene differ at one end; a read error may be behind it. The chain couples TRBV5-4 to TRBJ1-6, with TRBD1 identical over 11 bases. CDR3 length: 17 amino acids. CDR1 and CDR2 (germline): SGHNT, YYREEE (reference sequence). CDR3 region: CANSTGQGASYNSPLHF. DNA for the CDR3: TGTGCCAACAGCACTGGACAGGGGGCATCCTATAATTCACCCCTCCACTTT.

This clonotype was detected only a few times. The gene calls are TRBV5-4 and TRBJ1-2; TRBD1 agrees at 12 bases. The CDR3 runs 17 residues. Germline V lookup: CDR1 SGHNT, CDR2 YYREEE (reference sequence). J was trimmed by 6 bases and V by 4 bases; bases with no gene match: 13. The CDR3 coding sequence is TGTGCCAGCAGCGCCGGGACAGGGGGCATTTGGGGTAATGGCTACACCTTC. Protein product: CASSAGTGGIWGNGYTF.

Here the CDR3 reads CASSPGPGQGNQETQYF. The CDR3 DNA sequence: TGTGCCAGCAGCCCCGGGCCGGGACAGGGTAACCAAGAGACCCAGTACTTC. J is TRBJ2-5 and V is TRBV13; 9 positions agree with TRBD1. Germline V gene data show CDR1 as PRHDT and CDR2 as FYEKMQ (reference sequence). CDR3 length: 17 amino acids. V dropped 5 bases and J dropped 0; count of bases not matched to a gene: 10.

This chain connects TRBV12-3 or TRBV12-4 to TRBJ2-1; 11 bases fit TRBD1. This CDR3 is built from 15 residues. V lost 8 bases to trimming and J lost 5 bases; unmatched junction nucleotides: 8. This CDR3 is CASGKGQGVNNEQFF. The CDR3 region has the DNA TGTGCCAGCGGAAAGGGACAGGGGGTTAACAATGAGCAGTTCTTC.

The CDR3 sequence: CASSIEGSSGPYEQYF. The CDR3 coding sequence is TGTGCCAGTAGTATAGAGGGCAGTTCGGGGCCCTACGAGCAGTACTTC. The V and J genes are TRBV19 and TRBJ2-7, with D perhaps TRBD1 or TRBD2 (5 bases each). This CDR3 is 16 amino acids long. Trimming removed 0 bases at V and 2 bases at J, with 14 bases between. CDR1 is LNHDA, CDR2 SQIVND, per germline (reference sequence). Full variable domain (remainder filled in from reference TRBV19 and TRBJ2-7): DGGITQSPKYLFRKEGQNVTLSCEQNLNHDAMYWYRQDPGQGLRLIYYSQIVNDFQKGDIAEGYSVSREKKESFPLTVTSAQKNPTAFYLCASSIEGSSGPYEQYFGPGTRLTVT.

This clonotype was detected only a few times. The gene calls are TRBV11-2 and TRBJ2-1; D is perhaps TRBD2 (5 bases). CDR1 is SGHAT and CDR2 is FQNNGV in the germline V gene. CDR3 length: 13 residues. Trimming took 7 bases from V and 9 from J, leaving 16 bases between them. CDR3 in DNA: TGTGCCAGCAAAAGAGGAGGTCCCAGTGAGCAGTTCTTC. It encodes CASKRGGPSEQFF.